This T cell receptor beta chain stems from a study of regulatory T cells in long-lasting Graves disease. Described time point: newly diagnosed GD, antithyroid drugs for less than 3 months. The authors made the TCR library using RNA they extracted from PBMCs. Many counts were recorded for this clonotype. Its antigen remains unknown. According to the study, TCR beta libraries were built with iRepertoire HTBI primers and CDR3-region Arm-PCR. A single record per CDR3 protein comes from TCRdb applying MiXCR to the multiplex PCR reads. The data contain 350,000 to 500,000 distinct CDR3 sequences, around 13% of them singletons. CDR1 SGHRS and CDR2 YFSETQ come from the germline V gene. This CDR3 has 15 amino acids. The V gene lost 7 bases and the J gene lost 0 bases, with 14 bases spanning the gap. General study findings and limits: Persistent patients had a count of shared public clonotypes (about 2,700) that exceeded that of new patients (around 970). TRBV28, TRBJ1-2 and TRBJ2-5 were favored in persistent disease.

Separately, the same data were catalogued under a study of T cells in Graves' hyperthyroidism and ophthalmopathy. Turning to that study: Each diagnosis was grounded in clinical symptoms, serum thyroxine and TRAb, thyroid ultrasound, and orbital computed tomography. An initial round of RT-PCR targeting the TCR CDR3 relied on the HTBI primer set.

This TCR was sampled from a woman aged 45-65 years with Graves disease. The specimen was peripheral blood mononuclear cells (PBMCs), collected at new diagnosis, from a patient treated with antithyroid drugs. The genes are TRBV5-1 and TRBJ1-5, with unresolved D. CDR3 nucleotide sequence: TGCGCCAGCCCTCTCAATAGCAATAGCAATCAGCCCCAGCATTTT. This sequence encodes CASPLNSNSNQPQHF.